These 23 T cell receptor beta chains were sequenced from one sample in a study of graft-versus-host responses after intestinal transplantation. Profiling relied on immunoSEQ multiplex PCR, and the TCRdb table lists in-frame clones only, not all of them. The sample gives 15,000 to 20,000 clones, approximately 72% of which show up once; around 8.2% is in the top ten. Intraepithelial lymphocytes and lamina propria lymphocytes were released through processing of graft tissue. The sequencing used ileum tissue, collected approximately three weeks after intestinal transplant. The receptors derive from a human patient who received an intestinal transplant, so some T cells may come from the graft donor.

The chain couples TRBV7-8 to TRBJ2-2, with D perhaps TRBD2 (5 bases). V lost 1 base to trimming and J lost 6 bases, with 18 bases between them. The V gene's germline CDR1 is SGHVS and CDR2 FQNEAQ. CDR3 length: 17 residues. CDR3 region: CASSLVLMRVFAGELFF. The CDR3 DNA follows: TGTGCCAGCAGCTTAGTTTTGATGAGGGTATTCGCCGGGGAGCTGTTTTTT.

This chain joins TRBV4-1 and TRBJ2-3, with 10 positions matching TRBD2. CDR3 length equals 15 residues. From germline, CDR1 is MGHRA and CDR2 YSYEKL. The J segment lost 6 bases and the V segment lost 6 bases, leaving 9 bases of the junction unmatched. CDR3 bases: TGCGCCAGCAGAGCCAGCGGGGGGGCATGGGATACGCAGTATTTT. Translating gives CASRASGGAWDTQYF.

This clone was found a few times. The chain links TRBV7-9 to TRBJ2-3; 13 bases fit TRBD2. The CDR3 runs 17 residues. Trimming took 5 bases from V and 1 from J; bases not matched to a gene: 6. Germline assignment: CDR1 SEHNR and CDR2 FQNEAQ (reference sequence). In nucleotides, the CDR3 is TGTGCCAGCAGCCCGAGGACTAGCGGGGGACGCACAGATACGCAGTATTTT. Encoded protein: CASSPRTSGGRTDTQYF.

For the CDR3, the DNA is TGTGCCAGCAGTTCCGCGGGACTTCAAGGAAAACTGTTTTTT. Translation gives CASSSAGLQGKLFF. The gene calls are TRBV28 and TRBJ1-4; a possible D gene is TRBD1 (5 bases). The CDR3 consists of 14 residues. CDR1 is MDHEN, CDR2 SYDVKM, per germline. V was pared by 4 bases and J by 10 bases, with 16 bases between.

The chain combines TRBV27 with TRBJ2-1, with TRBD1 matching over 10 bases. This CDR3 has 15 residues. Germline-derived CDR1 and CDR2 are MNHEY and SMNVEV (reference sequence). V was clipped by 2 bases and J by 2 bases; unmatched bases: 0. In DNA, the CDR3 is TGTGCCAGCAGTTTAGGGACAGGGGCCTACAATGAGCAGTTCTTC. It codes for CASSLGTGAYNEQFF.

This clone was picked up a small number of times. V usage is TRBV5-6 and J usage is TRBJ2-1; 7 positions match TRBD2. The germline V gene has CDR1 SGHDT and CDR2 YYEEEE. The CDR3 length is 15 residues. Losses at the gene ends were 0 bases for V and 4 bases for J; bases not matched to a gene: 4. The CDR3 nucleotides read TGTGCCAGCAGCTTGGGCGGGGGACTTTACAATGAGCAGTTCTTC. Protein sequence: CASSLGGGLYNEQFF.

The chain uses TRBV5-1 and TRBJ2-5; TRBD2 is a possible D gene (6 bases). The CDR3 has 17 residues. Looked up from germline, CDR1 is SGHRS and CDR2 is YFSETQ. V was pared by 8 bases and J by 1 base, with 24 bases between. DNA of the CDR3: TGCGCCAGTGCTACGGAGGGTCTCCGGGGGACCCAAGAGACCCAGTACTTC. It yields the protein CASATEGLRGTQETQYF.

The rearrangement links TRBV18 to TRBJ2-1; 10 nucleotides agree with TRBD2. The J segment lost 2 bases and the V segment lost 4 bases, leaving 2 bases of the junction unmatched. The CDR3 is made up of 15 amino acids. CDR1 is KGHSH and CDR2 is LQKENI in the germline V gene. CDR3 DNA: TGTGCCAGCTCACGCCTAGCGGGGGCCTACAATGAGCAGTTCTTC. This sequence encodes CASSRLAGAYNEQFF.

The V and J genes are TRBV6-1 and TRBJ2-1, with a possible D match to TRBD1 (6 bases). Deletions cut 5 bases from V and 0 bases from J, with 8 bases between. The CDR3 covers 14 residues. Germline-derived CDR1 and CDR2 are MNHNS and SASEGT. The CDR3 sequence: CASSRGSSYNEQFF. As DNA, the CDR3 is TGTGCCAGCAGTAGGGGGAGCTCCTACAATGAGCAGTTCTTC.

The V gene is TRBV7-3, the J gene TRBJ2-7, with D tentatively TRBD2 (6 bases). The germline gives CDR1 SGHTA, CDR2 FQGTGA. The CDR3 covers 14 residues. Trimming took off 1 base at V and 6 bases at J, with 13 bases between the two ends. Written as DNA, the CDR3 is TGTGCCAGCAGCTTAAACGGGGACTCCATCGAGCAGTACTTC. Its protein product is CASSLNGDSIEQYF.

This clone appeared a single time. The rearrangement joins TRBV6-5 to TRBJ1-2; D is unresolved. Trimming removed 2 bases at V and 6 bases at J, with 10 bases between. The CDR3 extends over 13 amino acids. Germline-derived CDR1 and CDR2 are MNHEY and SVGAGI. CDR3 nucleotide sequence: TGTGCCAGCAGTTACGACAACTCCAATGGCTACACCTTC. Amino acids: CASSYDNSNGYTF.

This chain joins TRBV20-1 and TRBJ1-2, with 7 bases matching TRBD1. CDR3 length equals 11 residues. CDR1 and CDR2 (germline): DFQATT, SNEGSKA (reference sequence). Written as DNA, the CDR3 is TGCAGCAGACAGGGAGGCTATGGCTACACCTTC. Protein product: CSRQGGYGYTF.

J is TRBJ1-1 and V is TRBV7-9; 8 bases map to TRBD1. Germline V gene data show CDR1 as SEHNR and CDR2 as FQNEAQ (reference sequence). V lost 5 bases, J lost 5 bases, and 10 bases stayed unmatched. The CDR3 runs to 15 residues. The CDR3 is CASSRTTGDGTEAFF. The DNA for the CDR3 is TGTGCCAGCAGCCGAACGACAGGGGATGGGACTGAAGCTTTCTTT.

J is TRBJ2-4 and V is TRBV2; 8 nucleotides match TRBD2. Germline V gene lookup returns CDR1 SNHLY and CDR2 FYNNEI. V lost 2 bases and J lost 8; bases outside the gene matches: 8. CDR3 size: 15 residues. CDR3 residues: CASSERGGRADIQYF. In DNA, the CDR3 is TGTGCCAGCAGTGAACGGGGGGGCCGGGCGGACATTCAGTACTTC.

Turning to this clone: Relative to the germline gene, one junction end is altered; a read error may explain this. The chain is built from TRBV4-1 and TRBJ1-1, with 9 nucleotides matching TRBD1. The CDR3 totals 16 residues. Germline assignment: CDR1 MGHRA and CDR2 YSYEKL. The CDR3 bases are TGTGCCAGCAGCCTTGAACAGGGGGCTATGAACACTGAAGCTTTCTTT. Translating gives CASSLEQGAMNTEAFF.

The chain uses TRBV5-4 and TRBJ2-5; 8 bases match TRBD1. The CDR3 has 15 residues. Germline CDR1 reads SGHNT; CDR2 reads YYREEE (reference sequence). With V trimmed by 4 bases and J by 5 bases, 10 bases remained unmatched. CDR3 coding DNA: TGTGCCAGCAGCCATGGAGTGACAGGGGTGGAGACCCAGTACTTC. Translation gives CASSHGVTGVETQYF.

Regarding this clone: An end of the junction differs from the germline gene, which may be a read error. V and J are TRBV7-9 and TRBJ2-7; 10 bases align to TRBD2. In germline, CDR1 is SEHNR, CDR2 FQNEAQ (reference sequence). The length of the CDR3 is 12 residues. The CDR3 protein is CASSSGSGRANF. DNA of the CDR3: TGTGCCAGCAGCTCGGGGAGCGGGAGGGCCAACTTC.

The chain employs TRBV6-1 and TRBJ2-7; 8 bases align to TRBD2. V trimming: 0 bases; J trimming: 7 bases; junction bases outside the gene matches: 20. The CDR3 extends over 19 amino acids. Germline CDR1 is MNHNS and CDR2 is SASEGT. The CDR3 DNA follows: TGTGCCAGCAGTGAAGCGCGAAGGGCGGGGGGCCCTCTCCTGTGGGAGCAGTACTTC. The encoded protein is CASSEARRAGGPLLWEQYF.

V gene TRBV7-9 combines with J gene TRBJ1-1, with 10 bases that match TRBD1. V lost 5 bases and J lost 1; bases outside the gene matches: 4. CDR1 is SEHNR and CDR2 is FQNEAQ in the germline V gene (reference sequence). The CDR3 has 15 amino acids. The CDR3 DNA sequence: TGTGCCAGCAGCGCCAGACAGGGGGCGAACACTGAAGCTTTCTTT. Translation: CASSARQGANTEAFF.

The chain recombines TRBV5-1 with TRBJ1-6; 8 nucleotides align to TRBD1. Looked up from germline, CDR1 is SGHRS and CDR2 is YFSETQ. This CDR3 has 19 residues. J gave up 8 bases and V 7 bases, and 23 bases lay outside the gene matches. CDR3 sequence: CASGSSPAAWTGTDSPLHF. CDR3 bases: TGCGCCAGCGGAAGTTCGCCAGCAGCTTGGACAGGGACGGATTCACCCCTCCACTTT.

The rearrangement links TRBV27 to TRBJ1-6; weak D call: TRBD1 (5 bases). CDR3 length equals 14 residues. The V and J ends lost 0 bases and 13 bases respectively, with 13 bases between them. The V gene's germline CDR1 is MNHEY and CDR2 SMNVEV (reference sequence). The CDR3: CASSLSIQGRPLHF. CDR3 DNA sequence: TGTGCCAGCAGTTTATCGATTCAGGGTCGGCCCCTCCACTTT.

This clone was found a few times. The chain carries TRBV10-1 and TRBJ2-7; D is uncertain. CDR1 and CDR2 (germline): WNHNN, SYGVQD (reference sequence). Trimming took 2 bases from V and 7 from J, leaving 15 bases between them. CDR3 length: 14 amino acids. The CDR3: CASSEPLPAQEQYF. The CDR3, as DNA: TGCGCCAGCAGTGAGCCATTACCAGCACAGGAGCAGTACTTC.

The chain employs TRBV13 and TRBJ2-2; possibly TRBD2 for D (6 bases). CDR1 is PRHDT, CDR2 FYEKMQ, per germline (reference sequence). Trimming cost V 7 bases and J 1 base, with 10 bases left between them. CDR3 length: 14 amino acids. CDR3 sequence: CASIRAGNTGELFF. The CDR3 region has the DNA TGTGCCAGCATCAGAGCGGGGAACACCGGGGAGCTGTTTTTT. Full variable domain (outside the CDR3, taken from reference TRBV13 and TRBJ2-2): AAGVIQSPRHLIKEKRETATLKCYPIPRHDTVYWYQQGPGQDPQFLISFYEKMQSDKGSIPDRFSAQQFSDYHSELNMSSLELGDSALYFCASIRAGNTGELFFGEGSRLTVL.